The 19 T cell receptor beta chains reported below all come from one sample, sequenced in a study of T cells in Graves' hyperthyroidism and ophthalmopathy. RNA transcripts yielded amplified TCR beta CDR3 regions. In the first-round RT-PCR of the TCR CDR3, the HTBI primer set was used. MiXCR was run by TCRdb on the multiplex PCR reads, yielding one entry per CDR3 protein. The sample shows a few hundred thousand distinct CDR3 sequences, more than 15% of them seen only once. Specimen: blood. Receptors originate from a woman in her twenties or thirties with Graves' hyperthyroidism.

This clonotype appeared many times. Written as DNA, the CDR3 is TGTGCCAGCAGTGAAGTCAGGCCTGACACAGATACGCAGTATTTT. This codes for CASSEVRPDTDTQYF. This chain links TRBV2 with TRBJ2-3; D gene unclear. Between the trimmed V and J ends, which lost 1 base and 2 bases, there was a span of 10 bases. This CDR3 is 15 amino acids long. Germline V CDR1 and CDR2: SNHLY, FYNNEI.

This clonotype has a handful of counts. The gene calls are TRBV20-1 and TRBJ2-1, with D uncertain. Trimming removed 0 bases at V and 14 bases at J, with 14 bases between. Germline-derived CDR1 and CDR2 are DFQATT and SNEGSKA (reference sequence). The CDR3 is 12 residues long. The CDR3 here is CSARDVPAFEFF. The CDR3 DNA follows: TGCAGTGCTAGAGATGTGCCCGCTTTTGAGTTCTTC.

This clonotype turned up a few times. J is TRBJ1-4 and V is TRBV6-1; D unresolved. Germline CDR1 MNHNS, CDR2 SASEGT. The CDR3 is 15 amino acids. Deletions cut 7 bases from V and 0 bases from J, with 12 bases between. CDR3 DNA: TGTGCCAGCACCTACGGCATGGCAACTAATGAAAAACTGTTTTTT. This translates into CASTYGMATNEKLFF.

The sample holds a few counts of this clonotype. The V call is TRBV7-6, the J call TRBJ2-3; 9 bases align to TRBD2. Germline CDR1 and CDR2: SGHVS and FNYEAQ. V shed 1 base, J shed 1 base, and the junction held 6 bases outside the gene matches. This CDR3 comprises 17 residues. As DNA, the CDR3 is TGTGCCAGCAGCTTAGTCTCTAGCGGGATTGGCACAGATACGCAGTATTTT. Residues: CASSLVSSGIGTDTQYF.

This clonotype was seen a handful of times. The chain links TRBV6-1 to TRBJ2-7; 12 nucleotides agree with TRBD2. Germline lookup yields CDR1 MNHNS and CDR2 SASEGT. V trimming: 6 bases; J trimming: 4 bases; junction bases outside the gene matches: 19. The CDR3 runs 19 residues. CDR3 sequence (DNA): TGTGCCAGCAGAGAACCGGGACTAGCGGGCCCTAATTTGGGGTACGAGCAGTACTTC. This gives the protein CASREPGLAGPNLGYEQYF.

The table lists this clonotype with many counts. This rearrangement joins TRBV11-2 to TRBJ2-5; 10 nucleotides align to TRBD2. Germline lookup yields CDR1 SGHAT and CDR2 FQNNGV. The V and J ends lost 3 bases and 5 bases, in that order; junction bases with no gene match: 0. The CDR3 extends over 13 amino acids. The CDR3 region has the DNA TGTGCCAGCAGCTTTAGCGGGAGGGAGACCCAGTACTTC. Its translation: CASSFSGRETQYF.

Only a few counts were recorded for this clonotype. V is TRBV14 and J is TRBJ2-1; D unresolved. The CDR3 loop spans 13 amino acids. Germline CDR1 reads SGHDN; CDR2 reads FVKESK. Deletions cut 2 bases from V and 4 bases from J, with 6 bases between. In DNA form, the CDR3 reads TGTGCCAGCAGCCAATATCAATACAATGAGCAGTTCTTC. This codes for CASSQYQYNEQFF.

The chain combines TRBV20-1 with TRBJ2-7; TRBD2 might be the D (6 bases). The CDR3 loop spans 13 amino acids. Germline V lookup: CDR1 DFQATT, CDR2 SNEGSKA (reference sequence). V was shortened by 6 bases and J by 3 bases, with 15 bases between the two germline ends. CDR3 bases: TGCAGTGCCAACCAGGACTATAACTACGAGCAGTACTTC. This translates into CSANQDYNYEQYF.

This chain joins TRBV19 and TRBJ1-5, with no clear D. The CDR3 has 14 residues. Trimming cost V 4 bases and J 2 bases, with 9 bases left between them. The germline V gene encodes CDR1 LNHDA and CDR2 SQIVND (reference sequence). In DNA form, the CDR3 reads TGTGCCAGTAGTACAGGAAATGGCAATCAGCCCCAGCATTTT. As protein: CASSTGNGNQPQHF. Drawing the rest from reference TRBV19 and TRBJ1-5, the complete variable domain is DGGITQSPKYLFRKEGQNVTLSCEQNLNHDAMYWYRQDPGQGLRLIYYSQIVNDFQKGDIAEGYSVSREKKESFPLTVTSAQKNPTAFYLCASSTGNGNQPQHFGDGTRLSIL.

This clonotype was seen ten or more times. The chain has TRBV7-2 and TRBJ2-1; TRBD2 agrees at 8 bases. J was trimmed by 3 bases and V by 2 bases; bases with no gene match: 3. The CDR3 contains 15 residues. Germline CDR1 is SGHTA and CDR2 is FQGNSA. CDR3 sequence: CASSLQSGSYNEQFF. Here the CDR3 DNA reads TGTGCCAGCAGCTTACAGAGCGGGAGCTACAATGAGCAGTTCTTC.

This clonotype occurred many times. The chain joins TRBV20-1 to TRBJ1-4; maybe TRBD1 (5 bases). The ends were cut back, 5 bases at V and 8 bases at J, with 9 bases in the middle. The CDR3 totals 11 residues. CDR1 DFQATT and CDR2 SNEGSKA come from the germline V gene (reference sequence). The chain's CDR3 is CSAFGGEKLFF. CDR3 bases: TGCAGTGCTTTCGGGGGGGAAAAACTGTTTTTT.

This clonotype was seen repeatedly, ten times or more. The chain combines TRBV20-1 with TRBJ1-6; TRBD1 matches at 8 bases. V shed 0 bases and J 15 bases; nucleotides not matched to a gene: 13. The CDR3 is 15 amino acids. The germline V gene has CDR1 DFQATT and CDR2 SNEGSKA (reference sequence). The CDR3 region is CSARDSGTGIRVLHF. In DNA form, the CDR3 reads TGCAGTGCTAGAGACTCCGGGACAGGCATCAGGGTCCTCCACTTT.

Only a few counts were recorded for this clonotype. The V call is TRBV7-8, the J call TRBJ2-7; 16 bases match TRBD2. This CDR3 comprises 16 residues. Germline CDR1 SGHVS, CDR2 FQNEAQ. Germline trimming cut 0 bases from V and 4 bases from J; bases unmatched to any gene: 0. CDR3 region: CASSLAGLAGGYEQYF. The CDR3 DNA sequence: TGTGCCAGCAGCTTAGCGGGACTAGCGGGAGGGTACGAGCAGTACTTC.

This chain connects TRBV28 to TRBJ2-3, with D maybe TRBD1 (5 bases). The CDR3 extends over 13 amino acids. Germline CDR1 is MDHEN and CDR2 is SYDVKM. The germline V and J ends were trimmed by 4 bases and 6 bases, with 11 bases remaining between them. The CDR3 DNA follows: TGTGCCAGCAGTTGGACACCGCGGGATACGCAGTATTTT. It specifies CASSWTPRDTQYF.

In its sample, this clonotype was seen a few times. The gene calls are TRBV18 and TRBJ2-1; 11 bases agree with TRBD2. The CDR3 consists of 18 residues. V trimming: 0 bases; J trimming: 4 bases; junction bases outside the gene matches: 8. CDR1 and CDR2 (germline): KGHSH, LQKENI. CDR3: CASSPPYATSGNYNEQFF. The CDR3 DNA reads TGTGCCAGCTCACCACCCTACGCGACTAGCGGGAATTACAATGAGCAGTTCTTC.

The CDR3 nucleotides are TGCAGCGTTGAACCGGGACAGCTTTACAATGAGCAGTTCTTC. It yields the protein CSVEPGQLYNEQFF. This rearrangement joins TRBV29-1 to TRBJ2-1; 7 bases map to TRBD1. J gave up 4 bases and V 2 bases, and 5 bases lay outside the gene matches. The CDR3 has 14 amino acids. The germline gives CDR1 SQVTM, CDR2 ANQGSEA.

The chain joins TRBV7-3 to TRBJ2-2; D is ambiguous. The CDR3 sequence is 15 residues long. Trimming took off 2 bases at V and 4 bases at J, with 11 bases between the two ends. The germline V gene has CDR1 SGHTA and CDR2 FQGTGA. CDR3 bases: TGTGCCAGCAGCTTACAAGGATTGAGCACCGGGGAGCTGTTTTTT. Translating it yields CASSLQGLSTGELFF.

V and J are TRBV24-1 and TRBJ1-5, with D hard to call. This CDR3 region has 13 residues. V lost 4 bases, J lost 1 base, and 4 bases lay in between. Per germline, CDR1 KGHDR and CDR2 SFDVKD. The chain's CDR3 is CATSERSNQPQHF. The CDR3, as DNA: TGTGCCACCAGTGAACGGAGCAATCAGCCCCAGCATTTT.

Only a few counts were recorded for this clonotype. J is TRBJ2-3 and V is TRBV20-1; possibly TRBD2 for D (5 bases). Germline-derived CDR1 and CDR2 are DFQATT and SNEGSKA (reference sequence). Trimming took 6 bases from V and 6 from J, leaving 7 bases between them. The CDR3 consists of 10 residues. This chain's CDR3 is CSAKRDTQYF. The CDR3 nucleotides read TGCAGTGCCAAGCGGGATACGCAGTATTTT.